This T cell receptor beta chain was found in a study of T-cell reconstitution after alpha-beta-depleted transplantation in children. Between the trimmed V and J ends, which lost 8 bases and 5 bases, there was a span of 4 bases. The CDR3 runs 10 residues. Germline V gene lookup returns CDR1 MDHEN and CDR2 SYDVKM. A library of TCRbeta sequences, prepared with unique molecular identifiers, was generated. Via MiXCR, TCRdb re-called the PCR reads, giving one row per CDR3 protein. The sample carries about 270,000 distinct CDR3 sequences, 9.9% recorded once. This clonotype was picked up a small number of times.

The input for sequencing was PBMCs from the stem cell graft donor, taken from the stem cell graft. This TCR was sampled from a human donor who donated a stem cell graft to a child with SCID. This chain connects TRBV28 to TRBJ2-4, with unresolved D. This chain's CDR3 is CASGENIQYF. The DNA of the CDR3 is TGTGCCAGCGGGGAAAACATTCAGTACTTC.